This T cell receptor (beta chain) was observed in a study of blood T cell repertoires in COVID-19. Study-level information: Researchers got acute and convalescent COVID-19 samples from the United States, Italy and Spain. From T cells, B-cell-depleted T cells, or PBMCs came the material, which was cDNA or gDNA.

In germline, CDR1 is SGHAT, CDR2 FQNNGV. The V gene lost 0 bases and the J gene lost 4 bases, with 15 bases spanning the gap. The CDR3 totals 16 residues. Participants were aged about 18 to 100 years, lived in about 26 US areas, and enrolled virtually. Sequencing used immunoSEQ multiplex PCR; TCRdb keeps in-frame clones, though not all of them. The repertoire holds around 250,000 clones, with about 90% as singletons. This rearrangement joins TRBV11-2 to TRBJ1-2; unclear D gene. The receptor was derived from a man aged 50-60 years who had been exposed to COVID-19. Sequenced: PBMCs or T cells enriched from blood (not recorded which). CDR3 sequence (DNA): TGTGCCAGCAGCTTAGATCGGGGAAGAGGATTCTATGGCTACACCTTC. Encoded protein: CASSLDRGRGFYGYTF.